One sample yielded the 10 T cell receptor beta chains listed below, sequenced in a study of shared clonotypes between healthy human individuals. Repertoires were generated with immunoSEQ multiplex PCR, while TCRdb's copy carries only in-frame clones and drops some. This sample yields fewer than 350,000 clones, of which around nine tenths are seen a single time; around 16% belongs to the top ten. Input material: memory CD8+ T cells sorted from blood. Noted subset: CD45RO+ cells pooled with CCR7-negative TemRA cells. These TCRs come from a man between 18 and 29 years old in good health.

The chain uses TRBV6-9 and TRBJ1-1, with TRBD1 matching 10 bases. The CDR3 is 15 residues long. Trimming took 6 bases from V and 6 from J; bases not matched to a gene: 10. Germline values: CDR1 MNHGY, CDR2 SVAAGI. The CDR3 region is CASRGGTGVAPEAFF. The CDR3 nucleotides are TGTGCCAGCAGGGGGGGGACAGGGGTCGCCCCTGAAGCTTTCTTT.

V usage is TRBV7-9 and J usage is TRBJ2-5; the match to TRBD2 covers 8 bases. Germline V gives CDR1 SEHNR, CDR2 FQNEAQ (reference sequence). With 1 base clipped from V and 2 bases from J, the junction kept 6 bases outside the gene matches. The CDR3 runs 16 residues. CDR3 DNA: TGTGCCAGCAGCTTAGACTCGGCGGGAGGACAAGAGACCCAGTACTTC. Residues: CASSLDSAGGQETQYF.

This chain uses TRBV4-1 with TRBJ1-5, with 8 bases that match TRBD1. The CDR3 is 16 amino acids. Germline V gene data show CDR1 as MGHRA and CDR2 as YSYEKL. The V segment lost 0 bases and the J segment 4 bases; nucleotides outside the gene matches: 5. Here the CDR3 DNA reads TGCGCCAGCAGCCAAGAAACAGGGGGGAGGAATCAGCCCCAGCATTTT. It codes for CASSQETGGRNQPQHF.

The chain recombines TRBV7-9 with TRBJ2-3, with D unclear. CDR3 length equals 14 residues. CDR1 and CDR2 from the germline V gene are SEHNR and FQNEAQ (reference sequence). The V and J ends lost 5 bases and 4 bases respectively, with 13 bases between them. The CDR3 DNA is TGTGCCAGCAGCCTATTGATCGAGGCAGATACGCAGTATTTT. Its translation is CASSLLIEADTQYF.

This chain connects TRBV5-4 to TRBJ1-1; weak D call: TRBD1 (5 bases). CDR1 is SGHNT, CDR2 YYREEE, per germline (reference sequence). This CDR3 spans 14 amino acids. Deletions cut 5 bases from V and 0 bases from J, with 11 bases between. In DNA form, the CDR3 reads TGTGCCAGCAGTTCGACAGCAATGAACACTGAAGCTTTCTTT. It translates to CASSSTAMNTEAFF.

The chain recombines TRBV7-9 with TRBJ2-7; possible D gene TRBD1, 6 bases. The germline gives CDR1 SEHNR, CDR2 FQNEAQ (reference sequence). The CDR3 contains 13 residues. V was trimmed by 5 bases and J by 4 bases, leaving 12 bases between them. DNA of the CDR3: TGTGCCAGCAGCCCTGAAGGACAGTACGAGCAGTACTTC. Residues: CASSPEGQYEQYF.

The chain recombines TRBV5-4 with TRBJ1-1, with D perhaps matching TRBD1 (5 bases). Germline V gives CDR1 SGHNT, CDR2 YYREEE (reference sequence). Trimming took off 0 bases at V and 1 base at J, with 13 bases between the two ends. The CDR3 runs 16 residues. The CDR3 sequence: CASSLAGVGQNTEAFF. In DNA, the CDR3 is TGTGCCAGCAGCTTGGCGGGGGTAGGACAGAACACTGAAGCTTTCTTT.

The chain links TRBV6-5 to TRBJ2-3, with TRBD1 matching over 9 bases. J was trimmed by 0 bases and V by 6 bases; bases with no gene match: 1. This CDR3 has 14 residues. CDR1 MNHEY and CDR2 SVGAGI come from the germline V gene. The chain's CDR3 is CASRQGASTDTQYF. The CDR3 coding sequence is TGTGCCAGCAGACAGGGGGCCAGCACAGATACGCAGTATTTT.

This sequence joins TRBV11-2 and TRBJ2-7; TRBD2 aligns across 12 bases. The V gene's germline CDR1 is SGHAT and CDR2 FQNNGV. This CDR3 has 15 residues. Trimming at V came to 5 bases and at J to 7 bases, leaving 9 bases not matched to a gene. DNA for the CDR3: TGTGCCAGCAGCCTACTAGCGGGGGGCCCTCTGGAGCAGTACTTC. Its translation is CASSLLAGGPLEQYF.

The CDR3 loop reads CASSGGNRDSPYEQYF. The DNA for the CDR3 is TGTGCCAGCAGTGGGGGGAACCGGGACAGTCCCTACGAGCAGTACTTC. The chain uses TRBV6-1 and TRBJ2-7; TRBD1 agrees at 7 bases. Germline V gene sequence: CDR1 MNHNS, CDR2 SASEGT. CDR3 length: 16 amino acids. The V and J ends lost 4 bases and 2 bases, in that order; junction bases with no gene match: 11.